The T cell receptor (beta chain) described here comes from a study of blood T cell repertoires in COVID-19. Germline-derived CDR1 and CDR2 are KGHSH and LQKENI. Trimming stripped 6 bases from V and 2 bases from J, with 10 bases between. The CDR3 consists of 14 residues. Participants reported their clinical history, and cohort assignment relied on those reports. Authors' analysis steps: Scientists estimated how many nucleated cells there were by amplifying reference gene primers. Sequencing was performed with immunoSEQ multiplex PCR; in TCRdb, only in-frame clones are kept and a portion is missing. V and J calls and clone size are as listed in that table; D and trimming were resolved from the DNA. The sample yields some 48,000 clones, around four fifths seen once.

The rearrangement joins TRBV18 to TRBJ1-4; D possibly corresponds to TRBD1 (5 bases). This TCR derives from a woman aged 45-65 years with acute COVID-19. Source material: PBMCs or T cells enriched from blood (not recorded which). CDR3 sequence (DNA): TGTGCCAGCTCCTTGGGACTCACTAATGAAAAACTGTTTTTT. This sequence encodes CASSLGLTNEKLFF.